This T cell receptor (beta chain) was identified during a study of tumour-infiltrating T cells in Burkitt lymphoma. Study summary: Survival, overall and progression-free, tracked with productive clonality.

Sequenced by immunoSEQ multiplex PCR; TCRdb stores in-frame clones only, minus some. Of approximately 160 clones listed, 60% to 85% are singletons. The CDR3 runs 16 residues. The V end was cut by 5 bases, the J end by 1 base, with 18 bases between. In germline, CDR1 is MDHEN, CDR2 SYDVKM. This clone showed up just once. The specimen sequenced was tumor tissue. This chain uses TRBV28 with TRBJ2-7; a weak D match, TRBD2 (5 bases). The receptor was isolated from a human donor with Burkitt lymphoma. CDR3 sequence (DNA): TGTGCCAGCAGTCCCAAAACCATCCGGGATTCCTACGAGCAGTACTTC. Translated, it gives CASSPKTIRDSYEQYF.